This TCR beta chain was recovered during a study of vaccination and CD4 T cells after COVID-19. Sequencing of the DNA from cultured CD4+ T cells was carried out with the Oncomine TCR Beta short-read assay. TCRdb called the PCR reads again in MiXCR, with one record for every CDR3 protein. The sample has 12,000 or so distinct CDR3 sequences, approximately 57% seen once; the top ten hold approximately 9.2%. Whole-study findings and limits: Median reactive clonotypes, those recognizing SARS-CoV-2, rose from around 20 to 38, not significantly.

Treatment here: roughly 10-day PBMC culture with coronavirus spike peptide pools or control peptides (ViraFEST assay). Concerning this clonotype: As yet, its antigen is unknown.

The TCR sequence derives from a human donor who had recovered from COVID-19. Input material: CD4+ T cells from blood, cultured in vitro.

The CDR3 DNA is TGTGCCAGCAGTCCCCGGCGGGAGACCCAGTACTTC. It codes for CASSPRRETQYF. This chain connects TRBV6-2 or TRBV6-3 to TRBJ2-5; D unclear. Trimming cost V 5 bases and J 5 bases, with 9 bases left between them. From germline, CDR1 is MNHEY and CDR2 SVGEGT. The CDR3 is made up of 12 amino acids.